A selection of T cell receptor beta chains follows, all from one sample in a study of blood T cell repertoires in COVID-19. Libraries were prepared by immunoSEQ multiplex PCR; TCRdb keeps only in-frame clonotypes and omits some of them. The data contain around 220,000 clones, 80% to 90% of them seen just once; the ten biggest clones take up 2% to 2.5%. Specimen: peripheral blood. These receptors all stem from a woman aged 50 to 65 with acute or convalescent COVID-19. Both conserved end residues are trimmed from each CDR3. Part of the rows lack a size; the others show once, few, many or a class for expanded clones.

TRBJ2-5,-,TRBV5-6,ASSLFAGLQETQY
TRBJ1-5,-,TRBV18,ASSPGHDEPQH
TRBJ1-2,few,TRBV18,ASSPRTGGPGYGYT
TRBJ1-1,-,TRBV27,ASSFIGVGINTEAF
TRBJ1-4,few,TRBV5-6,ASRLRQTEKLF
TRBJ1-4,-,TRBV7-9,ASSLQGAGEKLF
TRBJ1-1,-,TRBV5-1,ASSLFGGNTEAF
TRBJ1-6,-,TRBV3-1/TRBV3-2,ASSQDFRGGSPLH
TRBJ1-5,-,TRBV2,ASSADRTYQPQH
TRBJ1-5,once,TRBV30,AWEQGSNQPQH
TRBJ2-1,few,TRBV5-1,ASSPGQGSYNEQF
TRBJ2-7,-,TRBV14,ASSPRGRVYEQY
TRBJ2-3,-,TRBV7-9,ASSLDEGGTDTQY
TRBJ2-1,-,TRBV5-1,ASSHGSAYEQF
TRBJ1-2,-,TRBV18,ASSTFEGDYGYT
TRBJ2-7,once,TRBV7-8,ASSLGLDYEQY
TRBJ2-7,-,TRBV24-1,ATSERQGQTDEQY
TRBJ1-6,few,TRBV30,AWSLPSPGTGPPLH
TRBJ2-2,-,TRBV7-9,ASSRPSQTTGELF
TRBJ2-7,-,TRBV9,ASSPRTGAYEQY
TRBJ2-5,-,TRBV6-5,ASSPAPGAFSQY
TRBJ1-5,-,TRBV18,ASSPEIDQPQH
TRBJ1-2,-,TRBV27,ASSLSGQGPGYGYT
TRBJ2-7,-,TRBV2,ASSETGGRYEQY